These 15 T cell receptor beta chains share one sample of origin, sequenced in a study of blood T cell repertoires in COVID-19. Repertoires were generated with immunoSEQ multiplex PCR, while TCRdb's copy carries only in-frame clones and drops some. The data show over 55,000 clones, 82% seen once. Sequencing was carried out using peripheral blood. The origin of the receptors is a woman of 80 years or more with acute or convalescent COVID-19.

The chain is built from TRBV5-4 and TRBJ2-7; D gene ambiguous. Trimming cost V 1 base and J 9 bases, with 14 bases left between them. Germline V CDR1 and CDR2: SGHNT, YYREEE (reference sequence). The CDR3 covers 13 residues. The CDR3 protein is CASSLSASEVQYF. In nucleotides, the CDR3 is TGTGCCAGCAGCTTGAGCGCGAGCGAGGTGCAGTACTTC.

In its sample, this clone was seen a few times. The CDR3 is CASSGGQGAPYGYTF. CDR3 DNA sequence: TGTGCCAGCAGCGGCGGACAGGGGGCCCCTTATGGCTACACCTTC. The genes are TRBV5-6 and TRBJ1-2, with TRBD1 identical over 11 bases. The CDR3 covers 15 residues. Trimming cost V 4 bases and J 5 bases; bases outside gene matches: 7. Per germline, CDR1 SGHDT and CDR2 YYEEEE.

This clone has a handful of counts. This chain connects TRBV29-1 to TRBJ1-1, with a weak D call TRBD1 (5 bases). Between the trimmed V and J ends, which lost 4 bases and 5 bases, there was a span of 14 bases. The CDR3 sequence is 13 residues long. Germline V lookup: CDR1 SQVTM, CDR2 ANQGSEA. The DNA for the CDR3 is TGCAGCGTTGTCGGGGGAGGTTCGACTGAAGCTTTCTTT. It codes for CSVVGGGSTEAFF.

The genes are TRBV6-5 and TRBJ1-1, with a tentative D call TRBD1 (6 bases). The germline V gene has CDR1 MNHEY and CDR2 SVGAGI. The CDR3 sequence is 15 residues long. The V gene lost 6 bases and the J gene lost 0 bases, with 14 bases spanning the gap. DNA for the CDR3: TGTGCCAGCAGCCGGAGGACAGACTTGAACACTGAAGCTTTCTTT. Amino acids: CASSRRTDLNTEAFF.

The J gene is TRBJ1-5, the V gene TRBV19; D is perhaps TRBD1 (6 bases). This CDR3 has 15 amino acids. The ends were cut back, 7 bases at V and 4 bases at J, with 17 bases in the middle. The germline gives CDR1 LNHDA, CDR2 SQIVND (reference sequence). CDR3 bases: TGTGCCAGTACTCCTTTGGGGGCTGGAAATCAGCCCCAGCATTTT. This gives the protein CASTPLGAGNQPQHF.

CDR3 sequence reads: CASSPTAFTGELFF. CDR3 bases: TGTGCCAGCAGCCCGACAGCCTTCACCGGGGAGCTGTTTTTT. The gene calls are TRBV5-6 and TRBJ2-2; D might be TRBD1 (5 bases). V was trimmed by 4 bases and J by 4 bases, leaving 11 bases between them. This CDR3 region has 14 residues. CDR1 is SGHDT and CDR2 is YYEEEE in the germline V gene.

This clone was seen a single time. This chain uses TRBV4-2 with TRBJ2-1, with D uncertain. With 0 bases removed from V and 9 bases from J, the gap between germline ends came to 9 bases. The CDR3 totals 13 residues. Germline CDR1 reads LGHNA; CDR2 reads YNFKEQ. The CDR3 nucleotides are TGTGCCAGCAGCCAAGATCTTACGGGTGAGCAGTTCTTC. Its translation: CASSQDLTGEQFF.

This chain joins TRBV19 and TRBJ1-1; D is perhaps TRBD1 (5 bases). CDR3 length: 13 residues. Between the trimmed V and J ends, which lost 6 bases and 5 bases, there was a span of 13 bases. CDR1 and CDR2 from the germline V gene are LNHDA and SQIVND (reference sequence). CDR3 sequence reads: CASRTRASTEAFF. The CDR3 bases are TGTGCCAGTAGAACCAGGGCATCGACTGAAGCTTTCTTT.

V and J are TRBV5-1 and TRBJ2-5; perhaps TRBD2 as D (6 bases). Trimming left V 5 bases short and J 5 bases short, with 10 bases between. From germline, CDR1 is SGHRS and CDR2 YFSETQ. The CDR3 loop spans 12 amino acids. In nucleotides, the CDR3 is TGCGCCAGCAGGGAGGGTTTGGAGACCCAGTACTTC. This sequence encodes CASREGLETQYF.

The CDR3 sequence is CASSLGQGTSYEQYF. The CDR3 DNA follows: TGTGCCAGCAGCTTAGGACAGGGAACGTCCTACGAGCAGTACTTC. The rearrangement joins TRBV7-6 to TRBJ2-7, with 7 positions matching TRBD1. The CDR3 runs to 15 residues. V lost 1 base to trimming and J lost 1 base; unmatched junction nucleotides: 4. Germline CDR1 SGHVS, CDR2 FNYEAQ.

CDR3: CASSHFRGSGANVLTF. DNA for the CDR3: TGTGCCAGTAGTCATTTTAGGGGTTCTGGGGCCAACGTCCTGACTTTC. This rearrangement joins TRBV19 to TRBJ2-6; a possible D gene is TRBD1 (5 bases). Trimming removed 5 bases from V and 1 base from J, with 12 bases in between. This CDR3 region has 16 residues. The germline V gene encodes CDR1 LNHDA and CDR2 SQIVND (reference sequence).

This clone was detected only once. The V and J genes are TRBV12-3 or TRBV12-4 and TRBJ2-1; D might be TRBD1 (6 bases). The CDR3 contains 13 residues. The ends were cut back, 4 bases at V and 8 bases at J, with 12 bases in the middle. The CDR3 DNA is TGTGCCAGCAGTTCCAACAGGGTTTATGAGCAGTTCTTC. This translates into CASSSNRVYEQFF.

There are a few counts of this clone. The chain recombines TRBV7-9 with TRBJ1-1, with 10 bases aligning to TRBD1. The CDR3 loop spans 12 amino acids. With 2 bases clipped from V and 10 bases from J, the junction kept 1 base outside the gene matches. Per germline, CDR1 SEHNR and CDR2 FQNEAQ (reference sequence). The CDR3 region is CASSLRTGGAFF. The CDR3 DNA is TGTGCCAGCAGCTTACGGACAGGGGGAGCTTTCTTT.

This chain uses TRBV4-3 with TRBJ2-6; D uncertain. V lost 3 bases, J lost 0 bases, and 9 bases lay in between. The length of the CDR3 is 16 residues. CDR1 and CDR2 (germline): LGHNA, YSLEER. This CDR3 reads CASSHHQVSGANVLTF. The CDR3 DNA sequence: TGCGCCAGCAGCCATCATCAGGTCTCTGGGGCCAACGTCCTGACTTTC.

This rearrangement joins TRBV7-9 to TRBJ2-7; TRBD1 aligns across 7 bases. V lost 4 bases to trimming and J lost 5 bases; unmatched junction nucleotides: 8. CDR1 and CDR2 from the germline V gene are SEHNR and FQNEAQ (reference sequence). The CDR3 runs to 14 residues. CDR3 residues: CASSSFNRGHEQYF. CDR3 nucleotide sequence: TGTGCCAGCAGCTCCTTTAACAGGGGACACGAGCAGTACTTC. Full variable domain (outside the CDR3, taken from reference TRBV7-9 and TRBJ2-7): DTGVSQNPRHKITKRGQNVTFRCDPISEHNRLYWYRQTLGQGPEFLTYFQNEAQLEKSRLLSDRFSAERPKGSFSTLEIQRTEQGDSAMYLCASSSFNRGHEQYFGPGTRLTVT.